This is a list of T cell receptor beta chains from one sample in a study of cytomegalovirus exposure and HLA in healthy donors. Using immunoSEQ multiplex PCR, the repertoire was profiled, and TCRdb retains in-frame clones only, with some absent. The top ten hold approximately 1.3% of the sample, which has 71,000 or so clones, approximately 93% seen once. The source material was PBMCs. The receptor set was obtained from a man younger than 35 in good health and CMV-seropositive. Both conserved end residues are part of each CDR3. D genes are given only for firm matches. Some rows mark clone size as missing; the rest say once, few, many or name a class of expanded clone.

j_gene,abundance,d_gene,v_gene,CDR3aa,CDR3nt
TRBJ1-4,-,TRBD1,TRBV9,CASSVGDRGATNEKLFF,TGTGCCAGCAGCGTAGGGGACAGGGGTGCAACTAATGAAAAACTGTTTTTT
TRBJ1-4,once,-,TRBV11-2,CASSLGWGGDEKLFF,TGTGCCAGCAGCTTAGGATGGGGGGGAGATGAAAAACTGTTTTTT
TRBJ2-1,-,TRBD2,TRBV9,CASSKAGGLYNEQFF,TGTGCCAGCAGTAAAGCGGGAGGCCTCTACAATGAGCAGTTCTTC
TRBJ1-1,-,TRBD1,TRBV5-6,CASSKGARVTEAFF,TGTGCCAGCAGCAAGGGGGCGCGGGTTACTGAAGCTTTCTTT
TRBJ1-2,-,TRBD1,TRBV27,CASRPGRGGTGSYGYTF,TGTGCCAGCAGACCTGGGAGAGGGGGGACAGGGTCCTATGGCTACACCTTC
TRBJ2-5,-,-,TRBV27,CASSTRDTQETQYF,TGTGCCAGCAGTACCCGGGACACCCAAGAGACCCAGTACTTC
TRBJ2-1,-,TRBD2,TRBV11-2,CASSAGLAGYNEQFF,TGTGCCAGCAGCGCAGGACTAGCGGGCTACAATGAGCAGTTCTTC
TRBJ2-3,-,-,TRBV4-1,CASSRDKDTQYF,TGCGCCAGCAGCCGAGACAAAGATACGCAGTATTTT
TRBJ1-5,-,-,TRBV5-1,CASSLGSGNQPQHF,TGCGCCAGCAGCTTGGGTTCGGGGAATCAGCCCCAGCATTTT
TRBJ1-4,-,-,TRBV7-6,CASSLAGGVPEKLFF,TGTGCCAGCAGCTTAGCGGGGGGGGTCCCCGAAAAACTGTTTTTT
TRBJ1-5,-,-,TRBV19,CASSLQGSNQPQHF,TGTGCCAGTAGTCTACAGGGTAGCAATCAGCCCCAGCATTTT
TRBJ2-1,once,TRBD1,TRBV15,CATSVRQGNEQFF,TGTGCCACCAGCGTAAGACAGGGGAATGAGCAGTTCTTC
TRBJ2-3,-,TRBD2,TRBV25-1,CASSEGTSGSQGTDTQYF,TGTGCCAGCAGTGAGGGGACTAGCGGGAGTCAGGGGACAGATACGCAGTATTTT
TRBJ2-1,-,TRBD2,TRBV5-6,CASSLRLAGEIYNEQFF,TGTGCCAGCAGCTTGAGACTAGCGGGGGAAATCTACAATGAGCAGTTCTTC
TRBJ2-7,-,-,TRBV5-1,CASSPRTAFSYEQYF,TGCGCCAGCAGCCCGAGGACAGCGTTCTCCTACGAGCAGTACTTC
TRBJ2-3,-,-,TRBV7-3,CASSLDSDTQYF,TGTGCCAGCAGCCTCGATAGCGATACGCAGTATTTT
TRBJ1-5,-,-,TRBV7-6,CASSLDLGEPQHF,TGTGCCAGCAGCTTGGACCTAGGGGAGCCCCAGCATTTT
TRBJ2-1,-,-,TRBV9,CASSEGGTGEQFF,TGTGCCAGCAGCGAGGGGGGGACAGGCGAGCAGTTCTTC
TRBJ2-2,-,-,TRBV7-9,CASSLAQTANTGELFF,TGTGCCAGCAGCTTAGCCCAGACAGCGAACACCGGGGAGCTGTTTTTT
TRBJ2-3,-,-,TRBV27,CATTTGSDTQYF,TGTGCCACCACTACCGGGTCAGATACGCAGTATTTT
TRBJ1-2,-,TRBD1,TRBV7-9,CASSPGTDPNYGYTF,TGTGCCAGCAGCCCCGGGACAGACCCTAACTATGGCTACACCTTC
TRBJ1-2,-,TRBD1,TRBV30,CAWSPTGQTMYGYTF,TGTGCCTGGAGTCCAACGGGACAGACAATGTATGGCTACACCTTC
TRBJ2-3,-,TRBD2,TRBV5-1,CASSISGLAGEGADTQYF,TGCGCCAGCAGCATCTCGGGACTAGCGGGAGAGGGAGCAGATACGCAGTATTTT
TRBJ2-1,-,-,TRBV20-1,CSALTNNEQFF,TGCAGTGCTTTGACTAATAATGAGCAGTTCTTC
TRBJ2-7,few,-,TRBV30,CAWSRPPSHEQYF,TGTGCCTGGAGTCGACCCCCTAGCCACGAGCAGTACTTC
TRBJ2-5,-,TRBD2,TRBV28,CASGGGRKTQYF,TGTGCCAGCGGGGGGGGTCGGAAGACCCAGTACTTC
TRBJ2-1,-,TRBD2,TRBV5-8,CASSPGTSGRVWGEQFF,TGTGCCAGCAGCCCTGGGACTAGCGGGAGGGTCTGGGGTGAGCAGTTCTTC
TRBJ2-2,-,-,TRBV4-2,CASSQVDLTGELFF,TGTGCCAGCAGCCAAGTTGACTTAACCGGGGAGCTGTTTTTT
TRBJ2-6,-,-,TRBV18,CASSPRASGANVLTF,TGTGCCAGCTCACCACGGGCCTCTGGGGCCAACGTCCTGACTTTC
TRBJ2-3,-,-,TRBV9,CASSVEGSTDTQYF,TGTGCCAGCAGCGTAGAGGGGAGCACAGATACGCAGTATTTT
TRBJ2-2,-,TRBD2,TRBV5-4,CASSLGGLAGAAGELFF,TGTGCCAGCAGCTTGGGAGGGCTAGCGGGAGCCGCCGGGGAGCTGTTTTTT
TRBJ2-1,-,TRBD2,TRBV5-1,CASSPGTSGDNEQFF,TGCGCCAGCAGCCCCGGGACTAGCGGCGACAATGAGCAGTTCTTC
TRBJ2-2,once,TRBD1,TRBV19,CATSPGQGAARELFF,TGTGCCACCAGCCCGGGACAGGGGGCAGCGAGGGAGCTGTTTTTT